The 27 T cell receptor beta chains listed next were all sequenced from one sample in a study of shared clonotypes between healthy human individuals. Profiled with immunoSEQ multiplex PCR; TCRdb holds only in-frame clones, not every one. Altogether around 510,000 clones are present, roughly 95% being singletons, with the ten largest covering 0.05% to 0.08%. Sequencing input: naive CD4+ T cells sorted from blood. Subset: CD45RA+ positively selected. All receptors derive from a woman under 40 in good health.

The DNA for the CDR3 is TGTGCCAGCAGCCCCGGGACGCGGGTAGAGACCCAGTACTTC. It encodes CASSPGTRVETQYF. The V gene is TRBV9, the J gene TRBJ2-5; possibly TRBD1 or TRBD2 for D (5 bases each). Germline V gene lookup returns CDR1 SGDLS and CDR2 YYNGEE. The CDR3 sequence is 14 residues long. V dropped 4 bases and J dropped 4 bases, with 14 bases sitting between them.

The rearrangement joins TRBV19 to TRBJ2-7; D might be TRBD1 (6 bases). The CDR3 runs 15 residues. V was clipped by 3 bases and J by 1 base, with 13 bases between them. In germline, CDR1 is LNHDA, CDR2 SQIVND (reference sequence). CDR3 protein: CASSMGDTFSYEQYF. The CDR3 region has the DNA TGTGCCAGTAGTATGGGGGACACTTTTTCCTACGAGCAGTACTTC.

V is TRBV19 and J is TRBJ2-1, with 9 bases identical to TRBD2. This CDR3 spans 17 amino acids. Looked up from germline, CDR1 is LNHDA and CDR2 is SQIVND (reference sequence). Trimming removed 4 bases from V and 8 bases from J; junction bases left unmatched: 15. CDR3 sequence: CASSTTRAGGYIDEQFF. The CDR3, as DNA: TGTGCCAGTAGTACCACCAGGGCGGGAGGGTACATAGATGAGCAGTTCTTC.

This chain links TRBV10-1 with TRBJ1-1; D is uncertain. The CDR3 covers 14 residues. The V and J ends lost 4 bases and 0 bases respectively, with 9 bases between them. Per germline, CDR1 WNHNN and CDR2 SYGVQD (reference sequence). CDR3 bases: TGCGCCAGCAGTGGGCCGGGCCTGAACACTGAAGCTTTCTTT. Its protein is CASSGPGLNTEAFF.

The chain couples TRBV19 to TRBJ1-3, with 9 positions matching TRBD1. Germline V gives CDR1 LNHDA, CDR2 SQIVND (reference sequence). Germline trimming cut 7 bases from V and 4 bases from J; bases unmatched to any gene: 5. The CDR3 sequence is 14 residues long. The CDR3 DNA is TGTGCCAGTACCCTGGGACAGGGAGGAAACACCATATATTTT. Its translation is CASTLGQGGNTIYF.

V usage is TRBV19 and J usage is TRBJ1-2, with D unclear. This CDR3 spans 14 amino acids. Germline-derived CDR1 and CDR2 are LNHDA and SQIVND (reference sequence). The V end lost 3 bases, the J end lost 8 bases, and 16 bases lay between the germline ends. The CDR3 is CASSIRSPERGYTF. The CDR3, as DNA: TGTGCCAGTAGTATCAGAAGCCCGGAGAGGGGCTACACCTTC.

A single count supports this clone. The chain combines TRBV10-2 with TRBJ2-7; 7 nucleotides align to TRBD1. Germline CDR1 WSHSY, CDR2 SAAADI. The CDR3 totals 13 residues. After removal of 6 bases from V and 4 bases from J, the junction contained 6 bases not matched to a gene. CDR3 nucleotides: TGCGCCAGCAGAGCGGACAGGAAGTACGAGCAGTACTTC. This sequence encodes CASRADRKYEQYF.

This sequence joins TRBV30 and TRBJ2-1; 8 positions agree with TRBD1. Germline CDR1 and CDR2: GTSNPN and SVGIG (reference sequence). Trimming took 8 bases from V and 4 from J; bases not matched to a gene: 10. There are 14 residues in the CDR3. The CDR3 is CATSGGVVYNEQFF. The CDR3 DNA follows: TGTGCCACCTCAGGGGGCGTAGTTTACAATGAGCAGTTCTTC.

The chain has TRBV28 and TRBJ1-4; TRBD1 matches 9 bases. The CDR3 extends over 15 amino acids. The junction had 9 bases not matched to a gene; V was cut back by 5 bases and J by 8 bases. Germline CDR1 and CDR2: MDHEN and SYDVKM. CDR3 region: CASSVTGGKQEKLFF. Here the CDR3 DNA reads TGTGCCAGCAGTGTCACAGGGGGCAAACAGGAAAAACTGTTTTTT.

The chain uses TRBV11-3 and TRBJ2-3, with 8 bases that match TRBD1. Trimming took 4 bases from V and 1 from J; bases not matched to a gene: 1. Germline V gene sequence: CDR1 SGHNT, CDR2 YENEEA. The length of the CDR3 is 14 residues. CDR3 amino acids: CASSSGQGTDTQYF. CDR3 coding DNA: TGTGCCAGCAGCTCGGGACAGGGCACAGATACGCAGTATTTT. Full variable domain (outside the CDR3, taken from reference TRBV11-3 and TRBJ2-3): EAGVVQSPRYKIIEKKQPVAFWCNPISGHNTLYWYLQNLGQGPELLIRYENEEAVDDSQLPKDRFSAERLKGVDSTLKIQPAELGDSAVYLCASSSGQGTDTQYFGPGTRLTVL.

Turning to this clone: This sample includes further DNA sequences coding for the same CDR3. V and J are TRBV7-9 and TRBJ2-7; no reliable D call. V lost 5 bases and J lost 2, with 10 bases in between. Germline V gene sequence: CDR1 SEHNR, CDR2 FQNEAQ (reference sequence). The CDR3 is made up of 13 amino acids. The CDR3 bases are TGTGCCAGCAGCCTATCGTCCCCCTACGAGCAGTACTTC. Translated: CASSLSSPYEQYF.

The chain links TRBV6-5 to TRBJ2-5, with D perhaps TRBD2 (6 bases). Trimming left V 7 bases short and J 5 bases short, with 14 bases between. The CDR3 loop spans 13 amino acids. Germline CDR1 is MNHEY and CDR2 is SVGAGI. The CDR3: CASTNGGRETQYF. The CDR3 DNA reads TGTGCCAGCACCAACGGGGGAAGGGAGACCCAGTACTTC.

V usage is TRBV30 and J usage is TRBJ1-1; no firm D call. There are 13 residues in the CDR3. Trimming removed 5 bases at V and 1 base at J, with 11 bases between. The germline gives CDR1 GTSNPN, CDR2 SVGIG (reference sequence). The CDR3 coding sequence is TGTGCCTGGTCTCGGGCCTCGAACACTGAAGCTTTCTTT. As protein: CAWSRASNTEAFF.

CDR3 nucleotide sequence: TGTGCCAGCAGCTACGGGACAGGGAACTACGAGCAGTACTTC. This encodes CASSYGTGNYEQYF. V and J are TRBV11-1 and TRBJ2-7, with 9 bases fitting TRBD1. The CDR3 is made up of 14 amino acids. J lost 3 bases, V lost 4 bases, and 4 bases had no gene match. Germline CDR1 is SGHAT and CDR2 is FQDESV (reference sequence).

The chain joins TRBV27 to TRBJ2-2; no definite D call. V gave up 5 bases and J gave up 3 bases, with 10 bases separating them. Per germline, CDR1 MNHEY and CDR2 SMNVEV (reference sequence). The CDR3 runs to 14 residues. The CDR3 DNA reads as TGTGCCAGCAGTCCTCCTCGCTACACCGGGGAGCTGTTTTTT. It encodes CASSPPRYTGELFF.

This clone was seen just once. This sequence joins TRBV2 and TRBJ1-4; the D gene is possibly TRBD1 (5 bases). Between the trimmed V and J ends, which lost 7 bases and 7 bases, there was a span of 19 bases. The CDR3 covers 15 residues. The germline V gene encodes CDR1 SNHLY and CDR2 FYNNEI. CDR3 DNA: TGTGCCAGCAAAGTCGGGGACTCCCTGTTTGAAAAACTGTTTTTT. It encodes CASKVGDSLFEKLFF. The entire variable domain, with the rest obtained from reference TRBV2 and TRBJ1-4, is as follows: EPEVTQTPSHQVTQMGQEVILRCVPISNHLYFYWYRQILGQKVEFLVSFYNNEISEKSEIFDDQFSVERPDGSNFTLKIRSTKLEDSAMYFCASKVGDSLFEKLFFGSGTQLSVL.

This chain connects TRBV25-1 to TRBJ2-7, with 9 bases fitting TRBD1. The V segment lost 4 bases and the J segment 4 bases; nucleotides outside the gene matches: 11. Germline assignment: CDR1 MGHDK and CDR2 SYGVNS. There are 16 residues in the CDR3. CDR3 in DNA: TGTGCCAGCAGTGGGGGGACAGGGAATTTACCTTACGAGCAGTACTTC. This sequence encodes CASSGGTGNLPYEQYF.

This clone was counted once. This rearrangement joins TRBV27 to TRBJ2-2; possible D gene TRBD1, 6 bases. The germline V gene has CDR1 MNHEY and CDR2 SMNVEV (reference sequence). The CDR3 runs 14 residues. Trimming took 5 bases from V and 6 from J, leaving 13 bases between them. The CDR3 reads CASSLTGMPGELFF. For the CDR3, the DNA is TGTGCCAGCAGTCTCACAGGGATGCCCGGGGAGCTGTTTTTT.

The chain couples TRBV28 to TRBJ2-7, with 12 bases aligning to TRBD2. Germline V lookup: CDR1 MDHEN, CDR2 SYDVKM. The CDR3 extends over 15 amino acids. The trim removed 5 bases at V and 3 bases at J, leaving 5 bases unmatched. In DNA form, the CDR3 reads TGTGCCAGCAGTCAGACTAGCGGGAGCAACTACGAGCAGTACTTC. Translated, it gives CASSQTSGSNYEQYF.

This clone was seen once. The CDR3 DNA reads TGTGCCAGCAGCCTGTTAGGGACAGGGACCTACGAGCAGTACTTC. Its protein is CASSLLGTGTYEQYF. The chain joins TRBV7-2 to TRBJ2-7, with TRBD1 matching over 9 bases. The germline CDR1 and CDR2 sequences are SGHTA and FQGNSA. Trimming removed 5 bases from V and 2 bases from J; junction bases left unmatched: 7. The CDR3 extends over 15 amino acids.

This clone occurred once. The genes are TRBV2 and TRBJ2-7, with D perhaps assigned TRBD1 or TRBD2 (6 bases each). Germline V lookup: CDR1 SNHLY, CDR2 FYNNEI. The CDR3 length is 12 residues. The germline V and J ends were trimmed by 5 bases and 10 bases, with 15 bases remaining between them. The DNA for the CDR3 is TGTGCCAGCAGTCTCGGGGGCCCTAAACAGTACTTC. Translated, it gives CASSLGGPKQYF.

The chain employs TRBV6-1 and TRBJ1-5; D is unclear. Looked up from germline, CDR1 is MNHNS and CDR2 is SASEGT. This CDR3 contains 13 residues. V dropped 7 bases and J dropped 3 bases, with 10 bases sitting between them. The CDR3 coding sequence is TGTGCCAGCAATCCGGGTGCCAATCAGCCCCAGCATTTT. Translating gives CASNPGANQPQHF.

J is TRBJ1-2 and V is TRBV6-1, with D tentatively TRBD1 (5 bases). V lost 4 bases to trimming and J lost 1 base, with 7 bases between them. Germline lookup yields CDR1 MNHNS and CDR2 SASEGT. This CDR3 comprises 13 residues. The CDR3: CASSGQGNYGYTF. CDR3 bases: TGTGCCAGCAGTGGTCAGGGTAACTATGGCTACACCTTC.

The V call is TRBV19, the J call TRBJ1-1; 10 bases fit TRBD1. Trimming cost V 5 bases and J 3 bases; bases outside gene matches: 12. The CDR3 is 17 amino acids. Germline values: CDR1 LNHDA, CDR2 SQIVND (reference sequence). The CDR3 nucleotides read TGTGCCAGTAGTGCTGTCCCGGGACAGGGGAGGGACACTGAAGCTTTCTTT. This codes for CASSAVPGQGRDTEAFF.

V usage is TRBV2 and J usage is TRBJ1-5, with TRBD1 matching over 10 bases. V shed 7 bases, J shed 5 bases, and the junction held 8 bases outside the gene matches. This CDR3 comprises 15 residues. Germline CDR1 and CDR2: SNHLY and FYNNEI. DNA for the CDR3: TGTGCCAGCACCACGGACAGGGGGGCCTATCAGCCCCAGCATTTT. Translated, it gives CASTTDRGAYQPQHF.

The V gene is TRBV28, the J gene TRBJ1-4, with TRBD1 as a possible D gene (6 bases). The germline CDR1 and CDR2 sequences are MDHEN and SYDVKM. V was pared by 6 bases and J by 0 bases, with 17 bases between. The CDR3 runs 17 residues. In nucleotides, the CDR3 is TGTGCCAGCAGACCGTCGGGACACCTAACAACTAATGAAAAACTGTTTTTT. Protein sequence: CASRPSGHLTTNEKLFF. The variable domain in full, completed from reference TRBV28 and TRBJ1-4, reads DVKVTQSSRYLVKRTGEKVFLECVQDMDHENMFWYRQDPGLGLRLIYFSYDVKMKEKGDIPEGYSVSREKKERFSLILESASTNQTSMYLCASRPSGHLTTNEKLFFGSGTQLSVL.

V gene TRBV4-1 combines with J gene TRBJ2-1, with 11 bases aligning to TRBD1. The CDR3 is made up of 18 amino acids. CDR1 MGHRA and CDR2 YSYEKL come from the germline V gene. Trimming removed 4 bases from V and 4 bases from J; junction bases left unmatched: 12. CDR3 loop: CASSPLPGTGGSYNEQFF. In DNA, the CDR3 is TGCGCCAGCAGCCCCCTCCCGGGGACAGGGGGAAGTTACAATGAGCAGTTCTTC.